The T cell receptor (beta chain) described here comes from a study of blood T cell repertoires in COVID-19. Overall study context: Italy, Spain and the United States were the sources of the convalescent and acute COVID-19 samples. PBMCs, B-cell-depleted T cells, or T cells provided the cDNA or gDNA that made up the material.

This CDR3 comprises 16 residues. The V and J ends lost 0 bases and 2 bases respectively, with 14 bases between them. CDR1 and CDR2 (germline): GTSNPN, SVGIG (reference sequence). Original processing notes: It was from reference gene primer amplification that nucleated cell counts were estimated. Assay: immunoSEQ multiplex PCR; the TCRdb copy retains only in-frame clones and omits some. V, J and clone size are those of that table, while D and trimming were read from the DNA. The sample carries some 150,000 clones, around 76% recorded once. This TCR derives from a woman in her 70s with acute or convalescent COVID-19. Material for sequencing was peripheral blood. The gene calls are TRBV30 and TRBJ1-5; tentative D call: TRBD1 (5 bases). CDR3 nucleotides: TGTGCCTGGAGTGTAAATGGGGGGGTAGGCAATCAGCCCCAGCATTTT. Amino acids: CAWSVNGGVGNQPQHF.